The TCR beta chain described here comes from a study of glioma-infiltrating T cells after dendritic cell vaccination. Turning to the study itself: Patients had newly diagnosed or recurrent glioblastoma and received dendritic cell vaccines.

V gave up 5 bases and J gave up 5 bases; unmatched junction bases: 8. CDR3 length equals 15 residues. The germline V gene encodes CDR1 MNHEY and CDR2 SVGAGI. Using immunoSEQ multiplex PCR, the repertoire was profiled, and TCRdb retains in-frame clones only, with some absent. The table includes approximately 90,000 clones, 85% to 90% detected once. PBMC were collected before vaccination, two weeks after the third vaccination, and at progression. Source: blood, taken before dendritic cell vaccination. The chain combines TRBV6-5 with TRBJ2-1; 8 bases match TRBD2. The receptor was isolated from a human donor with glioblastoma. The CDR3 nucleotides read TGTGCCAGCAGTGCCCGACTAGCGATCAACAATGAGCAGTTCTTC. It yields the protein CASSARLAINNEQFF.